The 28 T cell receptor beta chains given below trace back to one sample, sequenced in a study of T cell responses to AZD1222 COVID-19 vaccine. Data came from immunoSEQ multiplex PCR; TCRdb stores just in-frame clones and leaves some out. In the table there are roughly 170,000 clones, almost 90% of which are singletons. Sequenced here: peripheral blood, sampled on day 0 of AZD1222 vaccination. The receptors stem from an adult in good health.

The chain recombines TRBV4-1 with TRBJ1-2, with 12 bases aligning to TRBD1. The V gene end was trimmed by 9 bases and the J gene end by 4 bases; junction bases not matched to a gene: 9. From germline, CDR1 is MGHRA and CDR2 YSYEKL. This CDR3 has 15 amino acids. The CDR3 protein is CASYNPGQGAYGYTF. The CDR3 region has the DNA TGCGCCAGTTATAACCCGGGACAGGGGGCCTATGGCTACACCTTC.

The chain has TRBV4-3 and TRBJ1-2; a possible D gene is TRBD1 (5 bases). Germline V gene lookup returns CDR1 LGHNA and CDR2 YSLEER. The V and J ends lost 3 bases and 2 bases respectively, with 13 bases between them. CDR3 length: 15 residues. The CDR3 nucleotides are TGCGCCAGCAGCCAGGATAGGACATTCAACTATGGCTACACCTTC. It codes for CASSQDRTFNYGYTF.

CDR3 sequence (DNA): TGTGCCAGCAGCCACGGCCGGCGCGGGTGGGAGCAGTACTTC. Its translation is CASSHGRRGWEQYF. The gene calls are TRBV7-8 and TRBJ2-7, with D possibly being TRBD2 (5 bases). V dropped 5 bases and J dropped 7 bases, with 18 bases sitting between them. CDR1 SGHVS and CDR2 FQNEAQ come from the germline V gene. The CDR3 is 14 residues long.

The chain joins TRBV14 to TRBJ1-3; D is uncertain. Per germline, CDR1 SGHDN and CDR2 FVKESK. V shed 4 bases and J shed 0 bases, with 10 bases lying between them. The CDR3 loop spans 15 amino acids. Here the CDR3 DNA reads TGTGCCAGCAGCCCTTACAGAGTCTCTGGAAACACCATATATTTT. The encoded protein is CASSPYRVSGNTIYF.

The gene calls are TRBV25-1 and TRBJ2-5, with TRBD2 matching 9 bases. Germline V gene data show CDR1 as MGHDK and CDR2 as SYGVNS. The CDR3 spans 18 residues. The junction had 14 bases not matched to a gene; V was cut back by 4 bases and J by 2 bases. In nucleotides, the CDR3 is TGTGCCAGCAGTGGCCTCTGGACGGAGCGGGGGGCTCAAGAGACCCAGTACTTC. Amino acids: CASSGLWTERGAQETQYF.

The J gene is TRBJ2-3, the V gene TRBV15; possible D gene TRBD2, 5 bases. CDR1 and CDR2 from the germline V gene are LNHNV and YYDKDF (reference sequence). V was trimmed by 8 bases and J by 2 bases, leaving 14 bases between them. There are 14 residues in the CDR3. The CDR3 coding sequence is TGTGCCACCGGGCCGGGGAGACTCACAGATACGCAGTATTTT. It encodes CATGPGRLTDTQYF.

The J gene is TRBJ1-6, the V gene TRBV30; maybe TRBD1 (5 bases). V gave up 7 bases and J gave up 5 bases, with 12 bases separating them. The CDR3 extends over 13 amino acids. The germline V gene encodes CDR1 GTSNPN and CDR2 SVGIG (reference sequence). The CDR3 DNA sequence: TGTGCCTTAACAGACAGTAATAATTCACCCCTCCACTTT. Its protein product is CALTDSNNSPLHF.

The chain recombines TRBV25-1 with TRBJ1-1; 8 bases line up with TRBD1. This CDR3 contains 13 residues. Germline assignment: CDR1 MGHDK and CDR2 SYGVNS. V dropped 8 bases and J dropped 7; count of bases not matched to a gene: 9. CDR3 DNA: TGTGCCAGCGGCCACAGGGGGACGGGTGAAGCTTTCTTT. Translated: CASGHRGTGEAFF.

The chain combines TRBV7-8 with TRBJ2-7; 10 bases line up with TRBD1. CDR3 size: 14 residues. After removal of 5 bases from V and 6 bases from J, the junction contained 7 bases not matched to a gene. Per the germline V gene, CDR1 is SGHVS and CDR2 is FQNEAQ. CDR3 coding DNA: TGTGCCAGCAGCCCACGGACAGGGGGGGCCGAGCAGTACTTC. Its translation is CASSPRTGGAEQYF.

This sequence joins TRBV7-9 and TRBJ2-7, with D unclear. CDR3 length: 12 amino acids. Trimming took off 7 bases at V and 5 bases at J, with 12 bases between the two ends. Germline V lookup: CDR1 SEHNR, CDR2 FQNEAQ (reference sequence). Written as DNA, the CDR3 is TGTGCCAGCACCATGAGTGGCGACGAGCAGTACTTC. It codes for CASTMSGDEQYF.

This clone was detected once. V is TRBV6-2 or TRBV6-3 and J is TRBJ2-2; D is unresolved. The germline V gene has CDR1 MNHEY and CDR2 SVGEGT. Trimming cost V 3 bases and J 6 bases, with 11 bases left between them. This CDR3 is 14 amino acids long. The CDR3 bases are TGTGCCAGCAGTTATGCGGCAGGCCCCGGGGAGCTGTTTTTT. It specifies CASSYAAGPGELFF.

The chain employs TRBV30 and TRBJ2-6; D tentatively fits TRBD1 or TRBD2 (5 bases each). Between the trimmed V and J ends, which lost 7 bases and 2 bases, there was a span of 18 bases. The germline V gene encodes CDR1 GTSNPN and CDR2 SVGIG (reference sequence). The CDR3 spans 16 residues. As DNA, the CDR3 is TGTGCCTTTAAGAGGGGCTTCCGGACTGGGGCCAACGTCCTGACTTTC. Protein sequence: CAFKRGFRTGANVLTF.

The chain carries TRBV5-4 and TRBJ2-5; possible D gene TRBD2, 6 bases. Trimming stripped 6 bases from V and 2 bases from J, with 14 bases between. CDR1 is SGHNT and CDR2 is YYREEE in the germline V gene (reference sequence). CDR3 length: 14 amino acids. CDR3 protein: CASTRETGQETQYF. CDR3 bases: TGTGCCAGCACCCGGGAGACGGGGCAAGAGACCCAGTACTTC.

This clone was found once. The genes are TRBV15 and TRBJ2-7; 9 bases are shared with TRBD2. Germline CDR1 LNHNV, CDR2 YYDKDF (reference sequence). The CDR3 runs 15 residues. The ends lost 3 bases at V and 3 bases at J; junction bases unmatched: 6. The CDR3 DNA is TGTGCCACCAGCAGGAGGACTAGCGACGACTACGAGCAGTACTTC. It is translated as CATSRRTSDDYEQYF.

The CDR3 is CASKGHSYNSPLHF. Written as DNA, the CDR3 is TGTGCCAGCAAAGGACACTCCTATAATTCACCCCTCCACTTT. The chain links TRBV28 to TRBJ1-6; the D gene is possibly TRBD1 (5 bases). This CDR3 is 14 amino acids long. Germline V lookup: CDR1 MDHEN, CDR2 SYDVKM. The V end lost 7 bases, the J end lost 0 bases, and 7 bases lay between the germline ends. The variable domain in full, completed from reference TRBV28 and TRBJ1-6, reads DVKVTQSSRYLVKRTGEKVFLECVQDMDHENMFWYRQDPGLGLRLIYFSYDVKMKEKGDIPEGYSVSREKKERFSLILESASTNQTSMYLCASKGHSYNSPLHFGNGTRLTVT.

On this clone itself: This sample includes further DNA sequences coding for the same CDR3. The chain employs TRBV10-3 and TRBJ2-5, with no clear D. From germline, CDR1 is ENHRY and CDR2 SYGVKD. This CDR3 contains 13 residues. V was shortened by 0 bases and J by 4 bases, with 6 bases between the two germline ends. CDR3 DNA sequence: TGTGCCATCAGTGAGTCCGGGCGAGAGACCCAGTACTTC. Translation: CAISESGRETQYF.

J is TRBJ1-2 and V is TRBV7-2; D call uncertain. The germline CDR1 and CDR2 sequences are SGHTA and FQGNSA. The CDR3 runs 11 residues. CDR3 protein: CTIGSGGGYTF. The CDR3 nucleotides are TGTACGATCGGGAGCGGAGGGGGCTACACCTTC.

The chain joins TRBV3-1 (or the pseudogene TRBV3-2) to TRBJ1-1, with D possibly being TRBD1 (6 bases). This CDR3 spans 15 amino acids. Germline CDR1 and CDR2: LGHDT and YNNKEL (reference sequence). V lost 0 bases and J 5 bases, leaving 13 bases between the germline ends. In DNA form, the CDR3 reads TGTGCCAGCAGCCAAGAAGGGGGTTGGGGGACTGAAGCTTTCTTT. This codes for CASSQEGGWGTEAFF.

The chain recombines TRBV7-9 with TRBJ2-7; 11 positions match TRBD2. CDR1 is SEHNR, CDR2 FQNEAQ, per germline (reference sequence). The V segment lost 5 bases and the J segment 5 bases; nucleotides outside the gene matches: 5. The CDR3 contains 14 residues. This CDR3 is CASSGSGRANEQYF. The CDR3 bases are TGTGCCAGCAGCGGTAGCGGGAGGGCCAACGAGCAGTACTTC. The full variable domain, its missing parts supplied by reference TRBV7-9 and TRBJ2-7, is DTGVSQNPRHKITKRGQNVTFRCDPISEHNRLYWYRQTLGQGPEFLTYFQNEAQLEKSRLLSDRFSAERPKGSFSTLEIQRTEQGDSAMYLCASSGSGRANEQYFGPGTRLTVT.

The chain's CDR3 is CASSLYGRALNTEAFF. DNA for the CDR3: TGCGCCAGCAGCCTTTACGGACGGGCGCTGAACACTGAAGCTTTCTTT. V and J are TRBV4-1 and TRBJ1-1; D is ambiguous. Germline V lookup: CDR1 MGHRA, CDR2 YSYEKL. The CDR3 consists of 16 residues. Trimming removed 4 bases from V and 0 bases from J, with 15 bases in between.

The chain uses TRBV19 and TRBJ2-6, with 8 bases fitting TRBD1. Trimming cost V 7 bases and J 4 bases; bases outside gene matches: 6. Germline CDR1 and CDR2: LNHDA and SQIVND (reference sequence). This CDR3 comprises 15 residues. The CDR3 protein is CASIRTGSGANVLTF. The DNA of the CDR3 is TGTGCCAGTATCCGGACAGGGAGCGGGGCCAACGTCCTGACTTTC.

This sequence joins TRBV9 and TRBJ2-1, with a tentative D call TRBD2 (5 bases). Germline-derived CDR1 and CDR2 are SGDLS and YYNGEE. The length of the CDR3 is 15 residues. V lost 5 bases, J lost 6 bases, and 18 bases lay in between. CDR3 residues: CASSPEVTGINEQFF. The CDR3 DNA sequence: TGTGCCAGCAGTCCCGAGGTCACGGGGATCAATGAGCAGTTCTTC.

The chain links TRBV19 to TRBJ2-3; TRBD1 agrees at 7 bases. V shed 4 bases, J shed 2 bases, and the junction held 6 bases outside the gene matches. The CDR3 consists of 15 residues. The germline CDR1 and CDR2 sequences are LNHDA and SQIVND (reference sequence). CDR3 loop: CASSTTGADTDTQYF. The CDR3 DNA reads as TGTGCCAGTAGTACTACAGGGGCAGACACAGATACGCAGTATTTT.

This clone was seen a few times. This sequence joins TRBV6-2 or TRBV6-3 and TRBJ2-7, with 7 bases matching TRBD1. Trimming at V came to 4 bases and at J to 4 bases, leaving 10 bases not matched to a gene. The CDR3 has 15 residues. Per the germline V gene, CDR1 is MNHEY and CDR2 is SVGEGT. In DNA form, the CDR3 reads TGTGCCAGCAGTTCTCGACAGGGCGGTGGATACGAGCAGTACTTC. This encodes CASSSRQGGGYEQYF.

The V and J genes are TRBV27 and TRBJ2-2; TRBD2 aligns across 11 bases. Per germline, CDR1 MNHEY and CDR2 SMNVEV (reference sequence). J gave up 6 bases and V 8 bases, and 20 bases lay outside the gene matches. The CDR3 runs to 19 residues. The CDR3 sequence is CASGHKTILAGDGSGELFF. The CDR3 nucleotides read TGTGCCAGCGGACACAAAACAATACTAGCGGGAGACGGTTCCGGGGAGCTGTTTTTT.

V and J are TRBV2 and TRBJ2-5; TRBD1 matches at 8 bases. This CDR3 is built from 14 residues. The V segment lost 5 bases and the J segment 5 bases; nucleotides outside the gene matches: 7. CDR1 SNHLY and CDR2 FYNNEI come from the germline V gene. In DNA, the CDR3 is TGTGCCAGCAGTCGACAGGGGAGGCAGGAGACCCAGTACTTC. Encoded protein: CASSRQGRQETQYF.

The chain employs TRBV4-1 and TRBJ1-2, with 8 bases that match TRBD1. V gave up 3 bases and J gave up 8 bases; unmatched junction bases: 5. The CDR3 length is 13 residues. Germline values: CDR1 MGHRA, CDR2 YSYEKL. The CDR3 DNA is TGCGCCAGCAGCCATCAAGACAGGGGCGGCTACACCTTC. Translation gives CASSHQDRGGYTF.

V usage is TRBV2 and J usage is TRBJ1-5; D is unresolved. Germline lookup yields CDR1 SNHLY and CDR2 FYNNEI. CDR3 length: 16 residues. V lost 7 bases, J lost 5 bases, and 21 bases lay in between. CDR3 nucleotide sequence: TGTGCCAGCACCGAACGGAGGGATGGAGGAGATCAGCCCCAGCATTTT. It specifies CASTERRDGGDQPQHF.